The 27 T cell receptor beta chains presented below share a single source sample, sequenced in a study of blood T cell repertoires in COVID-19. Data came from immunoSEQ multiplex PCR; TCRdb stores just in-frame clones and leaves some out. This sample has over 75,000 clones; roughly 84% occur once, and the top ten carry over 2.5%. Sequencing was carried out using peripheral blood. All receptors come from a woman of 80 years or more with acute or convalescent COVID-19.

The chain is built from TRBV5-1 and TRBJ2-1; 7 nucleotides align to TRBD1. The germline CDR1 and CDR2 sequences are SGHRS and YFSETQ. J lost 7 bases, V lost 2 bases, and 6 bases had no gene match. This CDR3 is 14 amino acids long. The CDR3 loop is CASSFRQGSNEQFF. Here the CDR3 DNA reads TGCGCCAGCAGCTTCAGACAGGGCTCGAATGAGCAGTTCTTC.

The chain employs TRBV6-2 or TRBV6-3 and TRBJ1-5; 7 bases line up with TRBD1. J lost 1 base, V lost 5 bases, and 14 bases had no gene match. This CDR3 comprises 18 residues. The V gene's germline CDR1 is MNHEY and CDR2 SVGEGT. The CDR3: CASSLYTLMTGSNQPQHF. CDR3 DNA: TGTGCCAGCAGTCTTTATACTTTAATGACAGGGAGCAATCAGCCCCAGCATTTT.

The chain is built from TRBV4-1 and TRBJ2-3, with 8 bases matching TRBD1. This CDR3 spans 15 amino acids. V shed 1 base and J 5 bases; nucleotides not matched to a gene: 5. In germline, CDR1 is MGHRA, CDR2 YSYEKL. The CDR3 DNA sequence: TGCGCCAGCAGCCAAGGGCAGGGGGCGGTAGATACGCAGTATTTT. Its protein is CASSQGQGAVDTQYF.

This chain uses TRBV6-5 with TRBJ1-1; TRBD1 might be the D (6 bases). The CDR3 is 11 residues long. The ends were cut back, 7 bases at V and 11 bases at J, with 14 bases in the middle. In germline, CDR1 is MNHEY, CDR2 SVGAGI. The CDR3 loop is CASTNRVRAFF. CDR3 DNA sequence: TGTGCCAGCACCAACAGGGTTCGGGCTTTCTTT.

This clone was observed a single time. The chain has TRBV7-2 and TRBJ1-5; D unresolved. The ends were cut back, 3 bases at V and 5 bases at J, with 8 bases in the middle. The CDR3 runs 13 residues. Germline CDR1 is SGHTA and CDR2 is FQGNSA. CDR3 sequence reads: CASSFATDQPQHF. The CDR3 DNA reads as TGTGCCAGCAGCTTTGCTACCGATCAGCCCCAGCATTTT.

Worth noting for this clone: Additional DNA sequences in this sample encode the identical CDR3. This rearrangement joins TRBV9 to TRBJ2-7, with 9 bases lining up with TRBD1. Trimming took 0 bases from V and 4 from J; bases not matched to a gene: 8. Germline V gene data show CDR1 as SGDLS and CDR2 as YYNGEE. The CDR3 runs to 16 residues. This CDR3 reads CASSVGGTGLTYEQYF. CDR3 nucleotides: TGTGCCAGCAGCGTAGGAGGGACAGGGTTGACGTACGAGCAGTACTTC.

V and J are TRBV5-4 and TRBJ1-6, with D perhaps TRBD1 (5 bases). Germline-derived CDR1 and CDR2 are SGHNT and YYREEE (reference sequence). This CDR3 region has 17 residues. Trimming stripped 3 bases from V and 12 bases from J, with 25 bases between. CDR3 bases: TGTGCCAGCAGCTCCGGCTCCGAGAGGGCGGGGGGGTTACCCCTCCACTTT. This codes for CASSSGSERAGGLPLHF.

The chain couples TRBV16 to TRBJ1-2; weak D call: TRBD1 (5 bases). The germline CDR1 and CDR2 sequences are KGHSY and FQNENV. The CDR3 length is 13 residues. The V end lost 4 bases, the J end lost 4 bases, and 10 bases lay between the germline ends. As DNA, the CDR3 is TGTGCCAGCAGCCCCCCCGGGGGCTATGGCTACACCTTC. Residues: CASSPPGGYGYTF.

This chain joins TRBV18 and TRBJ2-7, with 10 bases matching TRBD1. The germline CDR1 and CDR2 sequences are KGHSH and LQKENI. The junction had 15 bases not matched to a gene; V was cut back by 3 bases and J by 1 base. The CDR3 loop spans 19 amino acids. The CDR3 here is CASSPRNQAGTGVSYEQYF. In DNA, the CDR3 is TGTGCCAGCTCACCGAGGAACCAGGCCGGGACAGGGGTTTCCTACGAGCAGTACTTC.

This chain links TRBV9 with TRBJ2-3; D gene uncertain. Looked up from germline, CDR1 is SGDLS and CDR2 is YYNGEE. CDR3 size: 14 residues. Deletions cut 1 base from V and 0 bases from J, with 6 bases between. CDR3 nucleotide sequence: TGTGCCAGCAGCGTAACCGGGAGCACAGATACGCAGTATTTT. This codes for CASSVTGSTDTQYF.

The chain employs TRBV27 and TRBJ2-7; TRBD2 matches 7 bases. The V segment lost 1 base and the J segment 5 bases; nucleotides outside the gene matches: 11. The CDR3 length is 16 residues. The germline CDR1 and CDR2 sequences are MNHEY and SMNVEV (reference sequence). CDR3 in amino acids: CASSLLAGVMIHEQYF. DNA for the CDR3: TGTGCCAGCAGTTTATTGGCGGGAGTAATGATCCACGAGCAGTACTTC.

This rearrangement joins TRBV30 to TRBJ1-2, with 8 bases lining up with TRBD1. Looked up from germline, CDR1 is GTSNPN and CDR2 is SVGIG (reference sequence). The CDR3 has 13 residues. The J segment lost 3 bases and the V segment lost 5 bases, leaving 5 bases of the junction unmatched. CDR3 protein: CAWADRVDYGYTF. DNA of the CDR3: TGTGCCTGGGCGGACAGGGTGGACTATGGCTACACCTTC.

The gene calls are TRBV7-2 and TRBJ1-5; D uncertain. The V gene lost 0 bases and the J gene lost 0 bases, with 6 bases spanning the gap. Germline CDR1 and CDR2: SGHTA and FQGNSA. The CDR3 length is 15 residues. This CDR3 reads CASSLASASNQPQHF. The CDR3 DNA is TGTGCCAGCAGCTTAGCCAGTGCTAGCAATCAGCCCCAGCATTTT. The full variable domain, in which reference TRBV7-2 and TRBJ1-5 provide the parts outside the CDR3, is GAGVSQSPSNKVTEKGKDVELRCDPISGHTALYWYRQSLGQGLEFLIYFQGNSAPDKSGLPSDRFSAERTGGSVSTLTIQRTQQEDSAVYLCASSLASASNQPQHFGDGTRLSIL.

This chain uses TRBV12-3 or TRBV12-4 with TRBJ1-3; D gene uncertain. V was trimmed by 3 bases and J by 4 bases, leaving 4 bases between them. The CDR3 has 12 residues. DNA of the CDR3: TGTGCCAGCAGTTTTGTAGGAAACACCATATATTTT. Translating it yields CASSFVGNTIYF.

The chain recombines TRBV7-9 with TRBJ2-3, with 12 positions matching TRBD1. This CDR3 has 15 residues. Germline V gene lookup returns CDR1 SEHNR and CDR2 FQNEAQ (reference sequence). V shed 3 bases, J shed 4 bases, and the junction held 2 bases outside the gene matches. CDR3 in amino acids: CASSLGQGAADTQYF. The DNA for the CDR3 is TGTGCCAGCAGCTTGGGACAGGGGGCCGCAGATACGCAGTATTTT.

This chain joins TRBV3-1 (or the pseudogene TRBV3-2) and TRBJ1-6, with 7 bases lining up with TRBD1. Germline V gives CDR1 LGHDT, CDR2 YNNKEL (reference sequence). The CDR3 is 13 amino acids. Germline trimming cut 6 bases from V and 10 bases from J; bases unmatched to any gene: 6. CDR3 region: CASRATGDSPLHF. Here the CDR3 DNA reads TGTGCCAGCAGGGCTACAGGGGACTCACCCCTCCACTTT.

This clone was detected only once. This chain uses TRBV15 with TRBJ1-2; weak D call: TRBD1 (5 bases). V lost 4 bases, J lost 3 bases, and 12 bases lay in between. The germline V gene has CDR1 LNHNV and CDR2 YYDKDF (reference sequence). There are 14 residues in the CDR3. Here the CDR3 reads CATSTAGDYYGYTF. In DNA form, the CDR3 reads TGTGCCACCAGCACTGCCGGGGACTACTATGGCTACACCTTC.

The chain is built from TRBV30 and TRBJ2-1, with TRBD2 matching over 7 bases. Germline V CDR1 and CDR2: GTSNPN, SVGIG (reference sequence). The CDR3 consists of 13 residues. V trimming: 4 bases; J trimming: 5 bases; junction bases outside the gene matches: 5. CDR3 region: CAWTSGLDNEQFF. CDR3 sequence (DNA): TGTGCCTGGACTAGCGGACTTGACAATGAGCAGTTCTTC.

The chain has TRBV24-1 and TRBJ2-3, with D tentatively TRBD2 (7 bases). Trimming took 6 bases from V and 6 from J, leaving 12 bases between them. There are 13 residues in the CDR3. CDR1 KGHDR and CDR2 SFDVKD come from the germline V gene. The CDR3 sequence: CATSWGGADTQYF. The CDR3 bases are TGTGCCACCAGTTGGGGGGGGGCCGATACGCAGTATTTT.

The gene calls are TRBV21-1 and TRBJ1-2. TRBV21-1 is recorded as a pseudogene. There are 17 residues in the CDR3. CDR3 nucleotides: TGTGCCAGCAGCAAACCTCATGGGGGGAAGATCGACTATGGCTACACCTTC. This sequence encodes CASSKPHGGKIDYGYTF.

The chain has TRBV5-4 and TRBJ1-2; maybe TRBD1 (5 bases). This CDR3 is 15 amino acids long. V was pared by 0 bases and J by 7 bases, with 16 bases between. CDR1 and CDR2 (germline): SGHNT, YYREEE (reference sequence). The CDR3 is CASSLEGPGNTGYTF. CDR3 in DNA: TGTGCCAGCAGCTTGGAGGGGCCAGGGAATACTGGCTACACCTTC.

This clone was found once. The same CDR3 is also encoded by other DNA sequences in this sample. The chain couples TRBV5-1 to TRBJ1-1; 7 nucleotides line up with TRBD1. J lost 1 base, V lost 4 bases, and 4 bases had no gene match. The CDR3 covers 14 residues. Germline-derived CDR1 and CDR2 are SGHRS and YFSETQ. CDR3 bases: TGCGCCAGCAGCCTCCGGACAGGGAACACTGAAGCTTTCTTT. Protein product: CASSLRTGNTEAFF.

The genes are TRBV18 and TRBJ2-3; the match to TRBD2 covers 11 bases. Germline CDR1 KGHSH, CDR2 LQKENI. This CDR3 region has 16 residues. V dropped 3 bases and J dropped 1; count of bases not matched to a gene: 3. DNA for the CDR3: TGTGCCAGCTCACCCCTAGCGGGAGGTGGCACAGATACGCAGTATTTT. Translated, it gives CASSPLAGGGTDTQYF.

The J gene is TRBJ2-3, the V gene TRBV20-1; 8 nucleotides match TRBD2. The trim removed 6 bases at V and 9 bases at J, leaving 5 bases unmatched. CDR1 is DFQATT and CDR2 is SNEGSKA in the germline V gene (reference sequence). The length of the CDR3 is 11 residues. The CDR3 nucleotides read TGCAGTGCAACCACTAGCGGAACGCAGTATTTT. It specifies CSATTSGTQYF.

The chain links TRBV9 to TRBJ2-2; D ambiguous. Trimming pared 0 bases from V and 7 bases from J, leaving 10 bases between. There are 14 residues in the CDR3. Germline loops: CDR1 SGDLS, CDR2 YYNGEE. DNA of the CDR3: TGTGCCAGCAGCGTAGGAAGCGAGGTCGGGGAGCTGTTTTTT. Its translation is CASSVGSEVGELFF.

The chain recombines TRBV28 with TRBJ1-2, with 12 bases fitting TRBD1. Trimming cost V 8 bases and J 7 bases; bases outside gene matches: 8. CDR1 and CDR2 from the germline V gene are MDHEN and SYDVKM. The CDR3 has 14 amino acids. The CDR3 coding sequence is TGTGCCAGCGGGTGGGACAGGGGGCAAGGTGGCTACACCTTC. Its protein is CASGWDRGQGGYTF.

The V gene is TRBV18, the J gene TRBJ2-7, with 8 bases identical to TRBD2. The CDR3 loop spans 13 amino acids. Per germline, CDR1 KGHSH and CDR2 LQKENI. The junction had 2 bases not matched to a gene; V was cut back by 1 base and J by 6 bases. The CDR3 bases are TGTGCCAGCTCACCACTAGCGGGATTCGAGCAGTACTTC. Amino acid sequence: CASSPLAGFEQYF.